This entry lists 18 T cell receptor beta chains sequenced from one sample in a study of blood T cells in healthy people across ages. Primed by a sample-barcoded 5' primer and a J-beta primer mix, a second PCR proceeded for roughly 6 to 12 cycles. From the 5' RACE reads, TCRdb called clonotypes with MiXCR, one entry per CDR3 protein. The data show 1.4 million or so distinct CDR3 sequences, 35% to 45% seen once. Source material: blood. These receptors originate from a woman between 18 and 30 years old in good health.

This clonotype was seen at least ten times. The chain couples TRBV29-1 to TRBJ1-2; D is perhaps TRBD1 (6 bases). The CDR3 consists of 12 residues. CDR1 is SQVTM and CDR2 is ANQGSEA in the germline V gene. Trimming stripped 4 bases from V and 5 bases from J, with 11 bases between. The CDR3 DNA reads TGCAGCGTTGTAGGGGGGAATTATGGCTACACCTTC. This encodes CSVVGGNYGYTF.

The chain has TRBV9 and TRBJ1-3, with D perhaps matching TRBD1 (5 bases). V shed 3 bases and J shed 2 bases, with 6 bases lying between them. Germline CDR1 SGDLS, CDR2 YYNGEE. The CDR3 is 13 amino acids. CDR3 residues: CASSETAGNTIYF. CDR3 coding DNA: TGTGCCAGCAGCGAGACAGCTGGAAACACCATATATTTT.

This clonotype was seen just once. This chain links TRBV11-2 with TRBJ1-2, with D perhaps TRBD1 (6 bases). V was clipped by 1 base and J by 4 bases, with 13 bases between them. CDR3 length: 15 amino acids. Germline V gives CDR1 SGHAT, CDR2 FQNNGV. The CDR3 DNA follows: TGTGCCAGCAGCTTAGTCGGGGGCGGTCCCTATGGCTACACCTTC. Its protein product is CASSLVGGGPYGYTF. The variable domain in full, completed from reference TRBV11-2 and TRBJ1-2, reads EAGVAQSPRYKIIEKRQSVAFWCNPISGHATLYWYQQILGQGPKLLIQFQNNGVVDDSQLPKDRFSAERLKGVDSTLKIQPAKLEDSAVYLCASSLVGGGPYGYTFGSGTRLTVV.

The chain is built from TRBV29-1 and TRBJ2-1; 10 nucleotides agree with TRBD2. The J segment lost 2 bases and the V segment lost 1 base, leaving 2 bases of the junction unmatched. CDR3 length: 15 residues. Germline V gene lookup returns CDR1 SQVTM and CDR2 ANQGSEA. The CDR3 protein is CSVEGLAGAYNEQFF. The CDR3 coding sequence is TGCAGCGTTGAAGGCCTAGCGGGGGCCTACAATGAGCAGTTCTTC.

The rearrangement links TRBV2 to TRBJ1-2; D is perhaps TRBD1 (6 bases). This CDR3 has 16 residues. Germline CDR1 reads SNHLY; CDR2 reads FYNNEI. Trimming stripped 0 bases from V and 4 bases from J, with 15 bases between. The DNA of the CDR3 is TGTGCCAGCAGTGAAGCACGTACAGGGCCCTTCTATGGCTACACCTTC. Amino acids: CASSEARTGPFYGYTF.

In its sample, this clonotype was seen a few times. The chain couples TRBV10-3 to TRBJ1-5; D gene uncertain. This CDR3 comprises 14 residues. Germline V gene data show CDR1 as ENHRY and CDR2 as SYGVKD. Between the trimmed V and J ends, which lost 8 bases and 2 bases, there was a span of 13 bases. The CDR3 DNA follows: TGTGCCATCGGGTATGGAGGAGGCAATCAGCCCCAGCATTTT. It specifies CAIGYGGGNQPQHF.

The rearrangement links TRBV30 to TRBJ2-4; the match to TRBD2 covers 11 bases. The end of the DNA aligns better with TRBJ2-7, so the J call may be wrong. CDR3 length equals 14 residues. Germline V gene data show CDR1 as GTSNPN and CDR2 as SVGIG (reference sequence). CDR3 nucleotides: TGTGCCTGGATCGGGACTAGCGGATACTACGAGCAGTACTTC. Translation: CAWIGTSGYYEQYF.

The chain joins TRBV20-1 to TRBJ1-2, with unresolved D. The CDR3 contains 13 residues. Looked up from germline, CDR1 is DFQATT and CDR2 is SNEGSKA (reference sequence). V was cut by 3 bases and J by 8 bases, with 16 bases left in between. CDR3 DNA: TGCAGTGCTAGTTTACCGGGGTTCAACGGCTACACCTTC. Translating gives CSASLPGFNGYTF.

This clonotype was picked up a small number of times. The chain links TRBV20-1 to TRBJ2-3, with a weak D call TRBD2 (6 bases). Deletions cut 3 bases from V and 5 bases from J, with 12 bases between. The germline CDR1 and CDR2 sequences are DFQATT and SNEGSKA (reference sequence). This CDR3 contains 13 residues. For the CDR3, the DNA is TGCAGTGCTAGGGTGGGACTCGGAGATACGCAGTATTTT. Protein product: CSARVGLGDTQYF.

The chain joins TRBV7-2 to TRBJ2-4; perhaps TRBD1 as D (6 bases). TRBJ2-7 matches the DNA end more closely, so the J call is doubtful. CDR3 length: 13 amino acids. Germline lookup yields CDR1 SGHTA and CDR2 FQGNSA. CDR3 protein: CASSIKGVGEQYF. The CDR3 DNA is TGTGCCAGCAGTATAAAGGGGGTAGGCGAGCAGTACTTC.

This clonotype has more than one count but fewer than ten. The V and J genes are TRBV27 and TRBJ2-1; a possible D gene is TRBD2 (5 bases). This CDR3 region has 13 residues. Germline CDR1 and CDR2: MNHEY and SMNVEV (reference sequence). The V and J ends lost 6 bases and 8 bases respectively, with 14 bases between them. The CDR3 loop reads CASREGRSDEQFF. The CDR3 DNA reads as TGTGCCAGCAGAGAGGGAAGGAGCGATGAGCAGTTCTTC.

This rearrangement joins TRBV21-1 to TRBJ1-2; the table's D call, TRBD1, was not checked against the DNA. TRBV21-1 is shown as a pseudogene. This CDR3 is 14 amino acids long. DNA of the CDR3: TGTGCCAGCAGCAAATATGGGGGCGGGTATGGCTACACCTTC. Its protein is CASSKYGGGYGYTF.

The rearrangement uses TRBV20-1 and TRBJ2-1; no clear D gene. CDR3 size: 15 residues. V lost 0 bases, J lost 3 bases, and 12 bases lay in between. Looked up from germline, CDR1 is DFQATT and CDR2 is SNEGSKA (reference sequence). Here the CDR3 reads CSARDKRRDYNEQFF. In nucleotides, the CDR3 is TGCAGTGCTAGAGATAAGCGAAGGGACTACAATGAGCAGTTCTTC.

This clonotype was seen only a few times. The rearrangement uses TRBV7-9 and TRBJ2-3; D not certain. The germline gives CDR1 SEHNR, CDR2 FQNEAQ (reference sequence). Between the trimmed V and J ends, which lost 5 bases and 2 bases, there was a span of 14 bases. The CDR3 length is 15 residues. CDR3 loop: CASSLGRSPTDTQYF. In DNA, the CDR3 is TGTGCCAGCAGCCTGGGCAGGTCCCCCACAGATACGCAGTATTTT.

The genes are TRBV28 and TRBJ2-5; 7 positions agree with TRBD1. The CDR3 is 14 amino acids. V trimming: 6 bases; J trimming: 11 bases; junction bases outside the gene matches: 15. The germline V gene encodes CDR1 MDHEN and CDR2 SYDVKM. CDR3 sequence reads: CASRPGTEYNEQYF. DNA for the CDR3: TGTGCCAGCAGACCCGGGACAGAATACAATGAGCAGTACTTC. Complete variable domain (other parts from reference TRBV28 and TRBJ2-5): DVKVTQSSRYLVKRTGEKVFLECVQDMDHENMFWYRQDPGLGLRLIYFSYDVKMKEKGDIPEGYSVSREKKERFSLILESASTNQTSMYLCASRPGTEYNEQYFGPGTRLLVL.

In DNA, the CDR3 is TGTGCCACCAGCAGAGTCTTGGATCCCAGCAATCAGCCCCAGCATTTT. Translation: CATSRVLDPSNQPQHF. The V call is TRBV15, the J call TRBJ1-5; D is unresolved. V was clipped by 1 base and J by 1 base, with 11 bases between them. CDR1 is LNHNV, CDR2 YYDKDF, per germline (reference sequence). CDR3 length equals 16 residues.

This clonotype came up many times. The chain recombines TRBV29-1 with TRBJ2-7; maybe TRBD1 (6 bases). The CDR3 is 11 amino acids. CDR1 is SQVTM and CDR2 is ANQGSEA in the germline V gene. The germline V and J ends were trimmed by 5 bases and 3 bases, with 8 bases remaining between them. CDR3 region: CSVMDSYEQYF. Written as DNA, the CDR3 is TGCAGCGTTATGGACAGCTACGAGCAGTACTTC.

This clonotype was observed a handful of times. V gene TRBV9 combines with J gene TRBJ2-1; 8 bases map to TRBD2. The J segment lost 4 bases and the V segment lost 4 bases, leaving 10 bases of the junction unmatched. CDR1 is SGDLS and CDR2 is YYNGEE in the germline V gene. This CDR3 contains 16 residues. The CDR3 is CASSPQGSGVYNEQFF. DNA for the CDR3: TGTGCCAGCAGCCCCCAGGGTAGCGGGGTTTACAATGAGCAGTTCTTC. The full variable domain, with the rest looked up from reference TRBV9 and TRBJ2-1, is DSGVTQTPKHLITATGQRVTLRCSPRSGDLSVYWYQQSLDQGLQFLIQYYNGEERAKGNILERFSAQQFPDLHSELNLSSLELGDSALYFCASSPQGSGVYNEQFFGPGTRLTVL.